Below are 22 T cell receptor beta chains sequenced from a single sample in a study of beta chain features in type 1 diabetes. Since all of the isolated RNA was reverse transcribed, expressed TCRB transcripts were what got sequenced. Data came from immunoSEQ multiplex PCR; TCRdb stores just in-frame clones and leaves some out. Of about 930,000 clones in the sample, roughly 17% were seen once. Specimen: naive CD4+ T cells from blood. The source of these receptors is a woman in her late teens or twenties in good health.

The chain employs TRBV7-2 and TRBJ2-3; D is unclear. Germline V lookup: CDR1 SGHTA, CDR2 FQGNSA. The CDR3 is 13 amino acids. Trimming removed 6 bases at V and 8 bases at J, with 15 bases between. The CDR3 coding sequence is TGTGCCAGCAGTCGAGACGGGTCGGGTACGCAGTATTTT. Its translation: CASSRDGSGTQYF.

The chain uses TRBV11-2 and TRBJ2-2; TRBD1 is a possible D gene (6 bases). Trimming removed 1 base from V and 0 bases from J, with 9 bases in between. The CDR3 is 16 amino acids. Per the germline V gene, CDR1 is SGHAT and CDR2 is FQNNGV. CDR3 sequence reads: CASSLVRGSNTGELFF. The CDR3 DNA is TGTGCCAGCAGCTTAGTAAGGGGGTCGAACACCGGGGAGCTGTTTTTT.

V is TRBV19 and J is TRBJ2-1; 9 bases align to TRBD2. CDR3 length: 16 amino acids. Germline CDR1 is LNHDA and CDR2 is SQIVND (reference sequence). The V and J ends lost 2 bases and 1 base, in that order; junction bases with no gene match: 3. This CDR3 is CASSIRRGGSYNEQFF. The CDR3 DNA reads TGTGCCAGTAGTATAAGGCGGGGGGGGTCCTACAATGAGCAGTTCTTC.

The chain carries TRBV29-1 and TRBJ2-7; D call uncertain. The germline V gene encodes CDR1 SQVTM and CDR2 ANQGSEA. Trimming removed 1 base at V and 0 bases at J, with 4 bases between. This CDR3 is 12 amino acids long. CDR3 DNA: TGCAGCGTTGAAGGGGTCTCCTACGAGCAGTACTTC. Its protein product is CSVEGVSYEQYF.

This chain uses TRBV7-9 with TRBJ1-4, with 7 positions matching TRBD1. Germline CDR1 reads SEHNR; CDR2 reads FQNEAQ (reference sequence). This CDR3 spans 16 amino acids. The J segment lost 7 bases and the V segment lost 5 bases, leaving 13 bases of the junction unmatched. The CDR3 region has the DNA TGTGCCAGCAGCCTGGACAGGCTTGTCAACGCTGAAAAACTGTTTTTT. It is translated as CASSLDRLVNAEKLFF. Full variable domain (remainder filled in from reference TRBV7-9 and TRBJ1-4): DTGVSQNPRHKITKRGQNVTFRCDPISEHNRLYWYRQTLGQGPEFLTYFQNEAQLEKSRLLSDRFSAERPKGSFSTLEIQRTEQGDSAMYLCASSLDRLVNAEKLFFGSGTQLSVL.

This clone was detected only a few times. The rearrangement uses TRBV5-6 and TRBJ2-1; D ambiguous. Germline CDR1 is SGHDT and CDR2 is YYEEEE. Trimming pared 5 bases from V and 0 bases from J, leaving 12 bases between. CDR3 size: 15 residues. CDR3 nucleotides: TGTGCCAGCAGGTCCGACGGCCGCTCCTACAATGAGCAGTTCTTC. Encoded protein: CASRSDGRSYNEQFF.

In its sample, this clone was seen once. V and J are TRBV19 and TRBJ1-1, with D perhaps TRBD1 (6 bases). The CDR3 runs to 13 residues. The ends were cut back, 6 bases at V and 7 bases at J, with 15 bases in the middle. Germline V lookup: CDR1 LNHDA, CDR2 SQIVND (reference sequence). CDR3 DNA: TGTGCCAGTAGCCTACAGGGACGGAATGAAGCTTTCTTT. It encodes CASSLQGRNEAFF.

This rearrangement joins TRBV18 to TRBJ2-1; 7 nucleotides line up with TRBD1. This CDR3 contains 13 residues. The germline gives CDR1 KGHSH, CDR2 LQKENI. With 3 bases clipped from V and 8 bases from J, the junction kept 4 bases outside the gene matches. The CDR3 reads CASSPDRMDEQFF. The CDR3 region has the DNA TGTGCCAGCTCACCGGACAGGATGGATGAGCAGTTCTTC.

V gene TRBV7-8 combines with J gene TRBJ2-1; 7 positions match TRBD2. Germline V gene data show CDR1 as SGHVS and CDR2 as FQNEAQ. The ends lost 1 base at V and 7 bases at J; junction bases unmatched: 7. This CDR3 has 15 residues. The DNA of the CDR3 is TGTGCCAGCAGCTTAGATAGGACTAGGAGAAATGAGCAGTTCTTC. Amino acid sequence: CASSLDRTRRNEQFF.

As to this clone: Other DNA sequences within the sample encode an identical CDR3. The chain links TRBV20-1 to TRBJ1-2; D is uncertain. V lost 3 bases and J lost 1, with 3 bases in between. Germline lookup yields CDR1 DFQATT and CDR2 SNEGSKA (reference sequence). The CDR3 has 11 residues. The CDR3 is CSASGNYGYTF. CDR3 nucleotides: TGCAGTGCTAGTGGTAACTATGGCTACACCTTC.

This rearrangement joins TRBV5-1 to TRBJ2-1; D is ambiguous. CDR1 and CDR2 (germline): SGHRS, YFSETQ. Trimming pared 4 bases from V and 1 base from J, leaving 12 bases between. The CDR3 length is 15 residues. The CDR3 is CASSLGGMSYNEQFF. CDR3 DNA sequence: TGCGCCAGCAGCCTCGGCGGCATGTCCTACAATGAGCAGTTCTTC.

This clone appeared a few times. The chain is built from TRBV4-3 and TRBJ2-3; perhaps TRBD2 as D (5 bases). The ends were cut back, 0 bases at V and 10 bases at J, with 11 bases in the middle. CDR1 and CDR2 from the germline V gene are LGHNA and YSLEER. The length of the CDR3 is 13 residues. CDR3 in DNA: TGCGCCAGCAGCCAAGAGTTGCCAGCGGCGCAGTATTTT. Protein product: CASSQELPAAQYF.

The V call is TRBV6-5, the J call TRBJ2-7; 8 nucleotides align to TRBD1. This CDR3 is 14 amino acids long. V dropped 0 bases and J dropped 7; count of bases not matched to a gene: 5. Germline CDR1 and CDR2: MNHEY and SVGAGI. CDR3 amino acids: CASSYSDRVREQYF. The CDR3 region has the DNA TGTGCCAGCAGTTACTCGGACAGGGTGAGAGAGCAGTACTTC.

The genes are TRBV2 and TRBJ1-2; 9 bases are shared with TRBD1. CDR3 length: 12 amino acids. Trimming removed 8 bases from V and 7 bases from J; junction bases left unmatched: 5. Germline V gives CDR1 SNHLY, CDR2 FYNNEI. The DNA for the CDR3 is TGTGCCAGCGGGACAGGGTTCCCTGGCTACACCTTC. Amino acid sequence: CASGTGFPGYTF.

This clone was detected only a few times. This chain links TRBV5-1 with TRBJ1-3, with D possibly being TRBD1 (5 bases). V was trimmed by 4 bases and J by 3 bases, leaving 17 bases between them. The V gene's germline CDR1 is SGHRS and CDR2 YFSETQ. The CDR3 has 16 residues. The CDR3: CASSRLTGELGNTIYF. The CDR3 DNA follows: TGCGCCAGCAGCCGCCTCACAGGTGAACTTGGAAACACCATATATTTT. The full variable domain, rest sourced from reference TRBV5-1 and TRBJ1-3, is KAGVTQTPRYLIKTRGQQVTLSCSPISGHRSVSWYQQTPGQGLQFLFEYFSETQRNKGNFPGRFSGRQFSNSRSEMNVSTLELGDSALYLCASSRLTGELGNTIYFGEGSWLTVV.

This clone was picked up a small number of times. The chain joins TRBV5-4 to TRBJ2-1, with D possibly TRBD2 on 5 matching bases. Germline CDR1 and CDR2: SGHNT and YYREEE (reference sequence). Trimming left V 2 bases short and J 4 bases short, with 10 bases between. CDR3 length: 14 residues. CDR3 bases: TGTGCCAGCAGCTTCACCGGGATTTACAATGAGCAGTTCTTC. It is translated as CASSFTGIYNEQFF.

The chain links TRBV7-9 to TRBJ1-2; 7 bases map to TRBD1. The CDR3 is 15 residues long. Germline loops: CDR1 SEHNR, CDR2 FQNEAQ (reference sequence). Germline trimming cut 5 bases from V and 5 bases from J; bases unmatched to any gene: 11. CDR3 sequence reads: CASSPQVGDRYGYTF. CDR3 DNA sequence: TGTGCCAGCAGCCCCCAAGTCGGGGACAGATATGGCTACACCTTC.

The rearrangement links TRBV5-1 to TRBJ2-1; 8 bases agree with TRBD1. Germline CDR1 reads SGHRS; CDR2 reads YFSETQ. The CDR3 length is 15 residues. The V segment lost 4 bases and the J segment 5 bases; nucleotides outside the gene matches: 8. The CDR3 bases are TGCGCCAGCAGCCCAACCCAGGGGGCTAACAATGAGCAGTTCTTC. Residues: CASSPTQGANNEQFF.

This clone was observed a few times. The chain joins TRBV5-1 to TRBJ2-7, with 9 bases matching TRBD1. This CDR3 spans 14 amino acids. The junction had 7 bases not matched to a gene; V was cut back by 6 bases and J by 3 bases. Germline-derived CDR1 and CDR2 are SGHRS and YFSETQ. The CDR3 loop reads CASTRTGDIYEQYF. The CDR3 DNA reads as TGCGCCAGCACCCGGACAGGGGATATCTACGAGCAGTACTTC.

In this sample, this clone turned up a few times. The gene calls are TRBV5-1 and TRBJ1-1, with D unclear. Germline V gives CDR1 SGHRS, CDR2 YFSETQ. The CDR3 length is 16 residues. V was cut by 3 bases and J by 0 bases, with 15 bases left in between. The DNA for the CDR3 is TGCGCCAGCAGCTCGAGGTCAGACATTATGAACACTGAAGCTTTCTTT. It codes for CASSSRSDIMNTEAFF.

This clone was counted a few times. The chain recombines TRBV11-2 with TRBJ2-7; 7 bases map to TRBD2. V was clipped by 5 bases and J by 6 bases; unmatched bases: 10. Germline CDR1 and CDR2: SGHAT and FQNNGV. The CDR3 has 14 amino acids. The CDR3 spells CASSTTSVGAEQYF. The CDR3, as DNA: TGTGCCAGCAGCACCACTAGCGTTGGGGCCGAGCAGTACTTC.

V is TRBV19 and J is TRBJ2-7; TRBD1 is a possible D gene (6 bases). V was clipped by 3 bases and J by 3 bases, with 12 bases between them. Germline V CDR1 and CDR2: LNHDA, SQIVND (reference sequence). The length of the CDR3 is 14 residues. CDR3 sequence: CASSIGRGGYEQYF. The DNA for the CDR3 is TGTGCCAGTAGTATCGGCAGGGGCGGCTACGAGCAGTACTTC.